Listed here are 21 T cell receptor beta chains from one sample, sequenced in a study of blood T cell repertoires in COVID-19. Assay used: immunoSEQ multiplex PCR; TCRdb lists only in-frame clones, some missing. The table records 150,000 to 200,000 clones, roughly 84% of them present only once. Sequenced material: peripheral blood. These receptors were taken from a woman aged 80 or over with acute or convalescent COVID-19.

Concerning this clone itself: A much larger clone lies one base from this, so it may be a read error. This chain connects TRBV5-1 to TRBJ2-3; D might be TRBD1 (5 bases). V lost 0 bases, J lost 0 bases, and 5 bases lay in between. The CDR3 sequence is 14 residues long. Germline loops: CDR1 SGHRS, CDR2 YFSETQ. This CDR3 reads CASSLEGSTDTQYF. The CDR3 DNA sequence: TGCGCCAGCAGCTTGGAGGGGAGCACAGATACGCAGTATTTT.

CDR3 loop: CASRRGQRLYNSPLHF. The CDR3 coding sequence is TGTGCCAGCAGGAGGGGACAGCGTCTTTATAATTCACCCCTCCACTTT. The chain couples TRBV27 to TRBJ1-6, with 7 nucleotides matching TRBD1. From germline, CDR1 is MNHEY and CDR2 SMNVEV (reference sequence). This CDR3 has 16 amino acids. V was pared by 6 bases and J by 4 bases, with 9 bases of the junction left unmatched.

The CDR3 bases are TGTGCCAGCAGCAAGCGGGGGGGGGCAGATACGCAGTATTTT. Protein product: CASSKRGGADTQYF. V is TRBV2 and J is TRBJ2-3; 10 nucleotides match TRBD2. The ends lost 6 bases at V and 4 bases at J; junction bases unmatched: 4. CDR1 and CDR2 (germline): SNHLY, FYNNEI. This CDR3 contains 14 residues. Drawing the rest from reference TRBV2 and TRBJ2-3, the complete variable domain is EPEVTQTPSHQVTQMGQEVILRCVPISNHLYFYWYRQILGQKVEFLVSFYNNEISEKSEIFDDQFSVERPDGSNFTLKIRSTKLEDSAMYFCASSKRGGADTQYFGPGTRLTVL.

CDR3 DNA: TGTGCCAGCTCACCAGGAGAGGGAATGGCTTTCTTT. Residues: CASSPGEGMAFF. The chain employs TRBV18 and TRBJ1-1; D unresolved. The CDR3 is 12 amino acids. V dropped 2 bases and J dropped 11 bases, with 12 bases sitting between them. CDR1 is KGHSH and CDR2 is LQKENI in the germline V gene.

The chain employs TRBV6-1 and TRBJ1-2, with TRBD1 matching over 7 bases. The CDR3 has 13 residues. The germline V gene has CDR1 MNHNS and CDR2 SASEGT. The V and J ends lost 5 bases and 3 bases, in that order; junction bases with no gene match: 3. The DNA of the CDR3 is TGTGCCAGCAGTTATGACAGGGACTATGGCTACACCTTC. This sequence encodes CASSYDRDYGYTF.

In this sample, this clone turned up a few times. The chain links TRBV5-1 to TRBJ2-3, with 9 bases lining up with TRBD1. This CDR3 is 14 amino acids long. V shed 4 bases and J 5 bases; nucleotides not matched to a gene: 5. CDR1 and CDR2 (germline): SGHRS, YFSETQ. In DNA, the CDR3 is TGCGCCAGCAGCCCCGGGACAGGGAGAGATACGCAGTATTTT. It encodes CASSPGTGRDTQYF.

The chain employs TRBV15 and TRBJ2-5, with a tentative D call TRBD2 (5 bases). Germline V gene lookup returns CDR1 LNHNV and CDR2 YYDKDF (reference sequence). With 0 bases removed from V and 2 bases from J, the gap between germline ends came to 13 bases. The CDR3 runs 16 residues. CDR3 protein: CATSRDASGPQETQYF. As DNA, the CDR3 is TGTGCCACCAGCAGAGATGCGAGCGGCCCGCAAGAGACCCAGTACTTC.

The chain carries TRBV10-3 and TRBJ1-1; TRBD1 is a possible D gene (5 bases). Trimming took off 2 bases at V and 1 base at J, with 8 bases between the two ends. Germline CDR1 is ENHRY and CDR2 is SYGVKD. The CDR3 contains 14 residues. CDR3 in DNA: TGTGCCATCAGTGAGGCCAGGGAGAACACTGAAGCTTTCTTT. Translated, it gives CAISEARENTEAFF.

The chain has TRBV7-8 and TRBJ2-3, with TRBD2 matching 10 bases. V dropped 4 bases and J dropped 3; count of bases not matched to a gene: 10. Germline V gives CDR1 SGHVS, CDR2 FQNEAQ. The CDR3 spans 17 residues. The CDR3 nucleotides read TGTGCCAGCAGCTCGTTCCGGACTAGCGGATCAACAGATACGCAGTATTTT. It is translated as CASSSFRTSGSTDTQYF.

This sequence joins TRBV5-4 and TRBJ2-7, with 8 bases lining up with TRBD1. After removal of 0 bases from V and 6 bases from J, the junction contained 17 bases not matched to a gene. The CDR3 extends over 18 amino acids. CDR1 and CDR2 (germline): SGHNT, YYREEE (reference sequence). The CDR3 reads CASSLVGSVSQGAGEQYF. In DNA, the CDR3 is TGTGCCAGCAGCTTGGTTGGTTCGGTGAGCCAGGGGGCAGGCGAGCAGTACTTC.

The chain joins TRBV24-1 to TRBJ2-3; the match to TRBD1 covers 9 bases. The J segment lost 0 bases and the V segment lost 4 bases, leaving 16 bases of the junction unmatched. This CDR3 has 20 amino acids. Germline V gene sequence: CDR1 KGHDR, CDR2 SFDVKD. This CDR3 is CATSDLSGGQGVSSTDTQYF. In DNA form, the CDR3 reads TGTGCCACCAGTGACCTCTCCGGGGGACAGGGAGTTTCTAGCACAGATACGCAGTATTTT.

The chain couples TRBV6-5 to TRBJ1-4; D ambiguous. In germline, CDR1 is MNHEY, CDR2 SVGAGI. The V end was cut by 6 bases, the J end by 0 bases, with 8 bases between. The CDR3 has 14 residues. The CDR3, as DNA: TGTGCCAGCAGCCCAGATGCAACTAATGAAAAACTGTTTTTT. Its translation is CASSPDATNEKLFF.

The chain joins TRBV27 to TRBJ2-3; 10 bases match TRBD2. CDR3 length equals 15 residues. Losses at the gene ends were 2 bases for V and 6 bases for J; bases not matched to a gene: 5. The germline V gene encodes CDR1 MNHEY and CDR2 SMNVEV (reference sequence). Written as DNA, the CDR3 is TGTGCCAGCAGTTTAGGAGCGGGGGGGATGGATACGCAGTATTTT. It yields the protein CASSLGAGGMDTQYF.

This rearrangement joins TRBV7-6 to TRBJ2-1; D is unresolved. V lost 1 base and J 9 bases, leaving 19 bases between the germline ends. CDR1 and CDR2 (germline): SGHVS, FNYEAQ. The CDR3 contains 16 residues. Here the CDR3 DNA reads TGTGCCAGCAGCTTAGGACTCGCGACGGAGAGAGGTGAGCAGTTCTTC. It codes for CASSLGLATERGEQFF.

This chain links TRBV6-4 with TRBJ1-5; D is possibly TRBD1 (5 bases). The V gene's germline CDR1 is MRHNA and CDR2 SNTAGT. V was shortened by 4 bases and J by 7 bases, with 11 bases between the two germline ends. The CDR3 sequence is 13 residues long. The CDR3, as DNA: TGTGCCAGCAGTGGAGTGGGGGGACAGCCCCAGCATTTT. Translating gives CASSGVGGQPQHF.

The table lists this clone with a count of one. J is TRBJ2-2 and V is TRBV27, with 10 bases lining up with TRBD2. Per germline, CDR1 MNHEY and CDR2 SMNVEV (reference sequence). V was clipped by 5 bases and J by 4 bases; unmatched bases: 10. The CDR3 covers 17 residues. The CDR3 DNA reads TGTGCCAGCAGTCAGGAGCGGACTAGCGGTTTCACCGGGGAGCTGTTTTTT. Translation gives CASSQERTSGFTGELFF.

V usage is TRBV2 and J usage is TRBJ1-5, with TRBD1 matching 9 bases. The CDR3 loop spans 15 amino acids. The junction had 7 bases not matched to a gene; V was cut back by 6 bases and J by 4 bases. Germline V gene sequence: CDR1 SNHLY, CDR2 FYNNEI. CDR3 amino acids: CASSGDRAGNQPQHF. The CDR3 region has the DNA TGTGCCAGCAGCGGGGACAGGGCGGGAAATCAGCCCCAGCATTTT.

V is TRBV7-2 and J is TRBJ1-1; 7 bases match TRBD1. The germline V gene encodes CDR1 SGHTA and CDR2 FQGNSA. The CDR3 is 15 amino acids. V was pared by 5 bases and J by 0 bases, with 6 bases of the junction left unmatched. This CDR3 is CASSPGQTLNTEAFF. The CDR3 nucleotides read TGTGCCAGCAGCCCGGGACAGACCTTGAACACTGAAGCTTTCTTT.

The V and J genes are TRBV19 and TRBJ1-2; D is perhaps TRBD1 (5 bases). With 6 bases removed from V and 8 bases from J, the gap between germline ends came to 13 bases. CDR3 size: 12 residues. Germline CDR1 reads LNHDA; CDR2 reads SQIVND (reference sequence). CDR3 sequence (DNA): TGTGCCAGTAGACAGGCCCCGAGGGGCTACACCTTC. Translated: CASRQAPRGYTF. The variable domain in full, with the rest retrieved from reference TRBV19 and TRBJ1-2, is DGGITQSPKYLFRKEGQNVTLSCEQNLNHDAMYWYRQDPGQGLRLIYYSQIVNDFQKGDIAEGYSVSREKKESFPLTVTSAQKNPTAFYLCASRQAPRGYTFGSGTRLTVV.

The gene calls are TRBV3-1 (or the pseudogene TRBV3-2) and TRBJ1-1; D is undetermined. Germline assignment: CDR1 LGHDT and CDR2 YNNKEL (reference sequence). With 1 base removed from V and 1 base from J, the gap between germline ends came to 7 bases. The CDR3 has 14 amino acids. The CDR3 region has the DNA TGTGCCAGCAGCCAAGTTGCCGGGAACACTGAAGCTTTCTTT. Its protein product is CASSQVAGNTEAFF.

This clone occurred once. The genes are TRBV5-6 and TRBJ1-1; weak D call: TRBD1 (6 bases). CDR1 and CDR2 (germline): SGHDT, YYEEEE. V lost 3 bases and J 1 base, leaving 13 bases between the germline ends. CDR3 length: 15 amino acids. CDR3 amino acids: CASSYPDRKNTEAFF. The CDR3 DNA reads as TGTGCCAGCAGCTACCCGGACAGAAAGAACACTGAAGCTTTCTTT.